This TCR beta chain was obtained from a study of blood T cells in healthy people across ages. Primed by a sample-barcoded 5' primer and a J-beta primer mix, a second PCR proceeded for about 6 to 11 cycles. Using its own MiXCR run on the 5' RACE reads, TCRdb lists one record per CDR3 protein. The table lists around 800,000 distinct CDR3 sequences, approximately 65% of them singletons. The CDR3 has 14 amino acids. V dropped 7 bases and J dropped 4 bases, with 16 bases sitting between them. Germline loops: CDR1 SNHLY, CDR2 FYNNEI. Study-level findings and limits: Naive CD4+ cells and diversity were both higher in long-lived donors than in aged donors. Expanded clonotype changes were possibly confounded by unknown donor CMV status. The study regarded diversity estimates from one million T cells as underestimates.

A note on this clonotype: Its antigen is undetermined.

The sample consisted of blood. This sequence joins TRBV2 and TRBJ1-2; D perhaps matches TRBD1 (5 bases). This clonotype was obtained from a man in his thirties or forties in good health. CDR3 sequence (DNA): TGTGCCAGCATAGAGTCCACAGGACCCTATGGCTACACCTTC. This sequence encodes CASIESTGPYGYTF.